These T cell receptor beta chains were read from a single sample in a study of brain T cells in children with intractable seizures. Libraries were prepared by immunoSEQ multiplex PCR; TCRdb keeps only in-frame clonotypes and omits some of them. The sample gives 78,000 or so clones, under 95% of which show up once; approximately 25% is in the top ten. Sequencing was performed on peripheral blood, taken at surgery. Receptors were obtained from a girl under 10 years old with Rasmussen encephalitis and intractable seizures. Both conserved end residues are part of each CDR3. Fields, in order: D gene, V gene, J gene, clone size, CDR3 DNA, CDR3 protein. D genes are given only for firm matches. Clone size is given for some rows only: seen once, a few or many times, or a class if the clone is expanded.

D: .
V: TRBV7-7
J: TRBJ2-7
size: once
DNA: TGTGCCAGCAGCTTACGTATCGGGGACTCCTACGAGCAGTACTTC
CDR3: CASSLRIGDSYEQYF

D: .
V: TRBV4-1
J: TRBJ1-3
size: .
DNA: TGCGCCAGCAGCCAAGTTACCACGGTCTCTGGAAACACCATATATTTT
CDR3: CASSQVTTVSGNTIYF

D: .
V: TRBV9
J: TRBJ1-6
size: .
DNA: TGTGCCAGCAGCGTGCAGGGCCTCAATTCACCCCTCCACTTT
CDR3: CASSVQGLNSPLHF

D: .
V: TRBV27
J: TRBJ2-2
size: .
DNA: TGTGCCAGCAGTTGGGCTGGCGGGGAGCTGTTTTTT
CDR3: CASSWAGGELFF

D: .
V: TRBV18
J: TRBJ2-3
size: .
DNA: TGTGCCAGCTCACCGCGGAAGCTTGTCACAGATACGCAGTATTTT
CDR3: CASSPRKLVTDTQYF

D: .
V: TRBV6-5
J: TRBJ1-5
size: .
DNA: TGTGCCAGCAGGGCCGGGGGCGCGGAGCCCCAGCATTTT
CDR3: CASRAGGAEPQHF

D: .
V: TRBV30
J: TRBJ2-5
size: once
DNA: TGTGCCTGGAGTGTACTCAAATTATCGATCTGGACCCAGTACTTC
CDR3: CAWSVLKLSIWTQYF

D: .
V: TRBV11-2
J: TRBJ2-3
size: few
DNA: TGTGCCAGCAGCGCACCGGGACCGTACACAGATACGCAGTATTTT
CDR3: CASSAPGPYTDTQYF

D: .
V: TRBV6-2/TRBV6-3
J: TRBJ2-2
size: once
DNA: TGTGCCAGCAGTCCCAGGGACTCTGACACCGGGGAGCTGTTTTTT
CDR3: CASSPRDSDTGELFF

D: .
V: TRBV29-1
J: TRBJ2-7
size: .
DNA: TGCAGCGTTGAGTCCAGGTGGTACTCCTACGAGCAGTACTTC
CDR3: CSVESRWYSYEQYF

D: TRBD1
V: TRBV2
J: TRBJ2-2
size: once
DNA: TGTGCCAGCAGAGCGAAAACAGGGGGCGCCCGGAACACCGGGGAGCTGTTTTTT
CDR3: CASRAKTGGARNTGELFF

D: .
V: TRBV4-1
J: TRBJ2-7
size: .
DNA: TGCGCCAGCAGCCGGGAGAGTGGCGACGAGCAGTACTTC
CDR3: CASSRESGDEQYF

D: .
V: TRBV2
J: TRBJ1-3
size: .
DNA: TGTGCCAGGGCCGCGCACAGTAGGGTCGGTCTCGCCAACACCATATATTTT
CDR3: CARAAHSRVGLANTIYF

D: .
V: TRBV6-2/TRBV6-3
J: TRBJ1-5
size: .
DNA: TGTGCCAGCAGTTACATTCCGGGAAGCAGCAATCAGCCCCAGCATTTT
CDR3: CASSYIPGSSNQPQHF